This TCR beta chain was retrieved from a study of memory CD4+ T cells and cytomegalovirus serostatus. In the source study's methods: After removing out-of-frame reads, around 2 million distinct TCRbeta sequences remained. Assay: immunoSEQ multiplex PCR; the TCRdb copy retains only in-frame clones and omits some. Clone size and the V and J calls come from that table; the DNA yielded D and trimming. Altogether fewer than 50,000 clones are present, 70% to 80% being singletons, with the ten largest covering about 5.8%. The sort gate was single viable CD3+CD4+CD8-CD45RO+ cells for memory CD4+ T cells. CD4+ T cells were isolated by positive magnetic selection. This CDR3 region has 13 residues. In germline, CDR1 is SGHAT, CDR2 FQNNGV. The ends were cut back, 5 bases at V and 1 base at J, with 8 bases in the middle.

This receptor was identified in an adult in good health and CMV-seropositive. The rearrangement uses TRBV11-2 and TRBJ1-1; possibly TRBD1 for D (6 bases). The source material was memory CD4+ T cells from blood. The CDR3 is CASSGTTNTEAFF. Written as DNA, the CDR3 is TGTGCCAGCAGCGGGACAACGAACACTGAAGCTTTCTTT.